A selection of T cell receptor beta chains follows, all from one sample in a study of T cells in Graves' hyperthyroidism and ophthalmopathy. TCRdb reprocessed the multiplex PCR reads with MiXCR, giving one entry per CDR3 protein. The top ten clones hold around 50% of a sample with hundreds of thousands of distinct CDR3 sequences, 20% of them seen once. The sequenced sample was blood. The receptors shown here come from a man aged 35 to 55 with Graves' ophthalmopathy. Each CDR3 is given with its conserved first and last residue. Each record gives: CDR3 length, V gene, CDR3 protein.

length: 14; V: TRBV28; CDR3: CASSLGQSKETQYF
length: 13; V: TRBV5-1; CDR3: CASSFDPGQPQHF
length: 11; V: TRBV20-1; CDR3: CSAGNQEDYTF
length: 15; V: TRBV11-2; CDR3: CASSSDGTGANVLTF
length: 14; V: TRBV29-1; CDR3: CSVPRLSSYNEQFF
length: 16; V: TRBV19; CDR3: CASSIGQASSTDTQYF
length: 17; V: TRBV11-2; CDR3: CASSRTGLAANTGELFF
length: 14; V: TRBV20-1; CDR3: CSAPGTGESETQYF
length: 14; V: TRBV6-2/TRBV6-3; CDR3: CASRPLGTSSTQYF
length: 13; V: TRBV6-1; CDR3: CASGFRQNNEQFF
length: 15; V: TRBV18; CDR3: CASSPSSSGGREQYF
length: 14; V: TRBV15; CDR3: CATRAGMRSQPQHF
length: 16; V: TRBV20-1; CDR3: CSARDHGQGNQETQYF
length: 16; V: TRBV3-1; CDR3: CASSQAFRGRTDTQYF
length: 13; V: TRBV28; CDR3: CASSLYRDNEQFF
length: 15; V: TRBV12-3/TRBV12-4; CDR3: CASSFRRPLNYGYTF
length: 17; V: TRBV6-1; CDR3: CASSYFRTSGTYNEQFF
length: 16; V: TRBV6-1; CDR3: CASSLGQGADSYEQYF
length: 15; V: TRBV12-3/TRBV12-4; CDR3: CASRSGRDSNQPQHF
length: 15; V: TRBV13; CDR3: CASSSGGSGNSPLHF
length: 14; V: TRBV28; CDR3: CASSPGPQPYEQYF
length: 14; V: TRBV16; CDR3: CASSQSRASSEQYF
length: 14; V: TRBV6-1; CDR3: CASSERNIATEAFF
length: 13; V: TRBV24-1; CDR3: CATSGTDFVTQYF
length: 13; V: TRBV5-1; CDR3: CASSVGKAGEQYF
length: 16; V: TRBV4-2; CDR3: CASGQDYPSGGGGQYF
length: 15; V: TRBV19; CDR3: CATPPSGATNYGYTF
length: 14; V: TRBV9; CDR3: CASSIRTGGSPLHF
length: 13; V: TRBV20-1; CDR3: CSAISGVTDTQYF
length: 15; V: TRBV7-2; CDR3: CASSLGLDSYNEQFF
length: 13; V: TRBV7-2; CDR3: CASSATWEETQYF
length: 14; V: TRBV12-3/TRBV12-4; CDR3: CASSLWGDNQPQHF
length: 14; V: TRBV24-1; CDR3: CATSEGLAGNEQFF
length: 15; V: TRBV24-1; CDR3: CATSDPQDRGSEQFF
length: 13; V: TRBV15; CDR3: CATSTATLYGYTF
length: 21; V: TRBV7-8; CDR3: CASSSLPQGLAGGQATYEQYF
length: 13; V: TRBV5-6; CDR3: CASTRGEGPEAFF
length: 14; V: TRBV5-1; CDR3: CASSGTGETYEQYF
length: 14; V: TRBV12-3/TRBV12-4; CDR3: CASSLGGDSYGQYF
length: 15; V: TRBV5-1; CDR3: CASSLAGVPGETQYF
length: 18; V: TRBV7-8; CDR3: CASTLGGLAGGSGLEQFF
length: 14; V: TRBV10-3; CDR3: CAIRLTGGDYGYTF
length: 15; V: TRBV3-1; CDR3: CASSAGTVSYNEQFF
length: 14; V: TRBV13; CDR3: CASSFVRAPYEQYF
length: 14; V: TRBV20-1; CDR3: CSARDMDRGIEAFF